This entry describes one T cell receptor beta chain. What it binds is not known. CDR1 is LNHDA and CDR2 is SQIVND in the germline V gene (reference sequence). V shed 6 bases and J shed 0 bases, with 17 bases lying between them. The CDR3 has 16 residues. The data were taken from a study of cytomegalovirus exposure and HLA in healthy donors. Whole-study findings and limits: Within an earlier analysis, most TCR beta V segments proved productive either about 87% or about 30% of the time. After further analysis at a later stage, around 17,000 TCR beta sequences were associated with HLA alleles at 0.05 false discovery rate.

Use of 60 Vbeta and 13 Jbeta primers characterized the PCR. Sequenced by immunoSEQ multiplex PCR; TCRdb stores in-frame clones only, minus some. Of around 170,000 clones listed, over 70% are singletons. The specimen was PBMCs. V is TRBV19 and J is TRBJ1-1; maybe TRBD1 (6 bases). The origin of this receptor is a man aged 35-49 years in good health and CMV-seronegative. The CDR3 sequence is CASRLEGQGMNTEAFF. Here the CDR3 DNA reads TGTGCCAGTAGGCTTGAAGGGCAGGGGATGAACACTGAAGCTTTCTTT.